A single sample gave rise to the 20 T cell receptor beta chains below, sequenced in a study of blood T cell repertoires in COVID-19. The table came from immunoSEQ multiplex PCR; TCRdb's copy has only in-frame clones and leaves some out. Among 100,000 to 110,000 clones listed, around four fifths were seen once. The sequenced material came from peripheral blood. These receptors all stem from a man between 65 and 79 years old with active or convalescent COVID-19.

The rearrangement joins TRBV5-1 to TRBJ2-6; tentative D call: TRBD1 (6 bases). The V and J ends lost 4 bases and 0 bases respectively, with 20 bases between them. This CDR3 has 19 amino acids. Per germline, CDR1 SGHRS and CDR2 YFSETQ. DNA for the CDR3: TGCGCCAGCAGCCCCGGACAGCCCCGAAGGGTCTCTGGGGCCAACGTCCTGACTTTC. This codes for CASSPGQPRRVSGANVLTF.

CDR3 residues: CASSTDSQETQYF. CDR3 DNA: TGTGCCAGTAGTACTGACAGCCAAGAGACCCAGTACTTC. The genes are TRBV19 and TRBJ2-5; tentatively, D is TRBD1 (5 bases). Germline-derived CDR1 and CDR2 are LNHDA and SQIVND (reference sequence). V was cut by 4 bases and J by 1 base, with 7 bases left in between. The CDR3 is made up of 13 amino acids. Supplemented by reference TRBV19 and TRBJ2-5, the full variable domain reads DGGITQSPKYLFRKEGQNVTLSCEQNLNHDAMYWYRQDPGQGLRLIYYSQIVNDFQKGDIAEGYSVSREKKESFPLTVTSAQKNPTAFYLCASSTDSQETQYFGPGTRLLVL.

The genes are TRBV19 and TRBJ2-7, with D possibly being TRBD1 (5 bases). Germline CDR1 LNHDA, CDR2 SQIVND (reference sequence). The CDR3 is made up of 15 amino acids. The germline V and J ends were trimmed by 1 base and 0 bases, with 10 bases remaining between them. CDR3 amino acids: CASSIVLTVSYEQYF. The CDR3 DNA is TGTGCCAGTAGTATAGTCCTGACAGTCTCCTACGAGCAGTACTTC.

J is TRBJ1-5 and V is TRBV28; D gene ambiguous. V gave up 5 bases and J gave up 3 bases, with 14 bases separating them. Germline values: CDR1 MDHEN, CDR2 SYDVKM. The CDR3 totals 15 residues. The CDR3 DNA follows: TGTGCCAGCAGTCTGCCCGATACAGACAATCAGCCCCAGCATTTT. Protein: CASSLPDTDNQPQHF. Using reference TRBV28 and TRBJ1-5 for the parts outside the CDR3, the full variable domain is DVKVTQSSRYLVKRTGEKVFLECVQDMDHENMFWYRQDPGLGLRLIYFSYDVKMKEKGDIPEGYSVSREKKERFSLILESASTNQTSMYLCASSLPDTDNQPQHFGDGTRLSIL.

This chain joins TRBV25-1 and TRBJ2-7; TRBD2 might be the D (5 bases). Trimming left V 3 bases short and J 2 bases short, with 5 bases between. The CDR3 loop spans 12 amino acids. Looked up from germline, CDR1 is MGHDK and CDR2 is SYGVNS. The CDR3 bases are TGTGCCAGCAGTGAGGGAGCCTACGAGCAGTACTTC. This sequence encodes CASSEGAYEQYF.

The chain employs TRBV19 and TRBJ1-5; no clear D. Trimming took off 3 bases at V and 0 bases at J, with 6 bases between the two ends. CDR3 length: 14 amino acids. Germline V lookup: CDR1 LNHDA, CDR2 SQIVND (reference sequence). DNA for the CDR3: TGTGCCAGTAGTATCACTGTTAGCAATCAGCCCCAGCATTTT. Amino acids: CASSITVSNQPQHF.

The CDR3 here is CASSLLSGNLPSEQYF. CDR3 bases: TGTGCCAGCAGCTTGCTGTCCGGGAATCTCCCTTCCGAGCAGTACTTC. This chain uses TRBV7-2 with TRBJ2-7; TRBD2 might be the D (5 bases). This CDR3 has 16 amino acids. Trimming pared 3 bases from V and 6 bases from J, leaving 21 bases between. Germline V gene data show CDR1 as SGHTA and CDR2 as FQGNSA.

The chain carries TRBV9 and TRBJ2-5, with a tentative D call TRBD1 (5 bases). CDR1 is SGDLS and CDR2 is YYNGEE in the germline V gene. This CDR3 is 14 amino acids long. V shed 4 bases and J shed 5 bases, with 15 bases lying between them. CDR3 amino acids: CASSPPTPGETQYF. For the CDR3, the DNA is TGTGCCAGCAGCCCGCCCACACCAGGGGAGACCCAGTACTTC.

The chain combines TRBV18 with TRBJ1-6, with a possible D match to TRBD1 (5 bases). The CDR3 is made up of 14 amino acids. Between the trimmed V and J ends, which lost 0 bases and 13 bases, there was a span of 13 bases. Germline V CDR1 and CDR2: KGHSH, LQKENI. DNA for the CDR3: TGTGCCAGCTCACCACCGATGACAGCGGGTCCCCTCCACTTT. Its translation is CASSPPMTAGPLHF.

The V and J genes are TRBV2 and TRBJ1-5; 7 nucleotides match TRBD1. Germline V gene data show CDR1 as SNHLY and CDR2 as FYNNEI. The length of the CDR3 is 15 residues. The junction had 7 bases not matched to a gene; V was cut back by 7 bases and J by 1 base. The CDR3: CASNPDRRSNQPQHF. In DNA, the CDR3 is TGTGCCAGCAACCCGGACAGGCGAAGCAATCAGCCCCAGCATTTT.

The genes are TRBV23-1 and TRBJ1-4; possible D gene TRBD1, 5 bases. TRBV23-1 is flagged as an ORF with uncertain function. Trimming cost V 8 bases and J 5 bases, with 18 bases left between them. The CDR3 contains 15 residues. Here the CDR3 DNA reads TGCGCCAGCCATAAGGGGCGGAAGAGGAATGAAAAACTGTTTTTT. It specifies CASHKGRKRNEKLFF.

V and J are TRBV12-5 and TRBJ2-7; TRBD1 matches 7 bases. Looked up from germline, CDR1 is LGHNT and CDR2 is FRNRAP. The CDR3 is 15 amino acids. With V trimmed by 5 bases and J by 1 base, 8 bases remained unmatched. CDR3 sequence reads: CASGLEPGQSYEQYF. In DNA form, the CDR3 reads TGTGCTAGTGGTCTCGAACCGGGACAGTCCTACGAGCAGTACTTC. Together with reference TRBV12-5 and TRBJ2-7, the CDR3 gives the full variable domain: DARVTQTPRHKVTEMGQEVTMRCQPILGHNTVFWYRQTMMQGLELLAYFRNRAPLDDSGMPKDRFSAEMPDATLATLKIQPSEPRDSAVYFCASGLEPGQSYEQYFGPGTRLTVT.

This clone was seen more than once but under ten times. The V call is TRBV4-2, the J call TRBJ2-4; D is perhaps TRBD2 (5 bases). V was clipped by 1 base and J by 5 bases, with 9 bases between them. Germline V gives CDR1 LGHNA, CDR2 YNFKEQ. The CDR3 is 14 amino acids. CDR3 residues: CASSQVREQNIQYF. The CDR3 DNA is TGTGCCAGCAGCCAAGTGAGGGAGCAAAACATTCAGTACTTC.

Only a few counts were recorded for this clone. This rearrangement joins TRBV11-2 to TRBJ1-2, with 7 bases that match TRBD1. Germline lookup yields CDR1 SGHAT and CDR2 FQNNGV. The ends lost 4 bases at V and 5 bases at J; junction bases unmatched: 4. The CDR3 spans 13 residues. The CDR3 region has the DNA TGTGCCAGCAGCTCGACAGGGAGGTATGGCTACACCTTC. Translated: CASSSTGRYGYTF.

The V gene is TRBV4-2, the J gene TRBJ2-1; TRBD2 matches 8 bases. This CDR3 contains 17 residues. Per the germline V gene, CDR1 is LGHNA and CDR2 is YNFKEQ. The V and J ends lost 0 bases and 5 bases, in that order; junction bases with no gene match: 9. For the CDR3, the DNA is TGTGCCAGCAGCCAAGATCCGGCGGGAGGTAAAGACAATGAGCAGTTCTTC. It yields the protein CASSQDPAGGKDNEQFF.

This chain joins TRBV28 and TRBJ1-6; D perhaps matches TRBD1 (5 bases). Germline CDR1 and CDR2: MDHEN and SYDVKM. The CDR3 spans 16 residues. The ends were cut back, 3 bases at V and 10 bases at J, with 19 bases in the middle. CDR3 DNA sequence: TGTGCCAGCAGTTTTCTACAGGCAGCTGTGGGATCACCCCTCCACTTT. As protein: CASSFLQAAVGSPLHF.

The chain combines TRBV9 with TRBJ2-1, with D perhaps TRBD2 (5 bases). Germline lookup yields CDR1 SGDLS and CDR2 YYNGEE. The CDR3 extends over 16 amino acids. V was cut by 0 bases and J by 0 bases, with 10 bases left in between. The CDR3 coding sequence is TGTGCCAGCAGCGTAGAGGGAGCTAGCTCCTACAATGAGCAGTTCTTC. Translation: CASSVEGASSYNEQFF.

The chain is built from TRBV5-1 and TRBJ2-1; D is perhaps TRBD2 (6 bases). This CDR3 is 17 amino acids long. From germline, CDR1 is SGHRS and CDR2 YFSETQ. V was clipped by 2 bases and J by 2 bases, with 17 bases between them. The CDR3 bases are TGCGCCAGCAGCTTCTTGATTGCGGGGTCCGCCTACAATGAGCAGTTCTTC. Residues: CASSFLIAGSAYNEQFF.

The V gene is TRBV27, the J gene TRBJ1-6, with D perhaps matching TRBD1 (6 bases). V was cut by 6 bases and J by 7 bases, with 10 bases left in between. Germline CDR1 reads MNHEY; CDR2 reads SMNVEV (reference sequence). This CDR3 has 13 amino acids. The CDR3 DNA is TGTGCCAGCAGAGAACAGGGAAATTCACCCCTCCACTTT. It is translated as CASREQGNSPLHF.

CDR3 region: CATGLSGRMTSGQAYEQYF. The CDR3 DNA follows: TGTGCCACCGGGCTGTCGGGCAGGATGACTAGCGGGCAAGCCTACGAGCAGTACTTC. This chain joins TRBV10-3 and TRBJ2-7, with 10 bases fitting TRBD2. V lost 10 bases to trimming and J lost 2 bases; unmatched junction nucleotides: 23. This CDR3 region has 19 residues. Germline-derived CDR1 and CDR2 are ENHRY and SYGVKD.